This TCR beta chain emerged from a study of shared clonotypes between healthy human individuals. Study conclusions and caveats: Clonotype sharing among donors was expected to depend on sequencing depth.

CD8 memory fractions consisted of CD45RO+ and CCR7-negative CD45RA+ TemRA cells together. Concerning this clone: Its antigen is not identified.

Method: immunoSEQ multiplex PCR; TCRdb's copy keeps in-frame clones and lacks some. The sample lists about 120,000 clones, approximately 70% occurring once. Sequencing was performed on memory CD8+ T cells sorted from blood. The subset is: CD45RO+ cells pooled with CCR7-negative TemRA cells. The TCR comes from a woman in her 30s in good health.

The CDR3 DNA follows: TGTGCCAGCAGTTCCAACGGACAGTTCTACGAGCAGTACTTC. Residues: CASSSNGQFYEQYF. The V call is TRBV28, the J call TRBJ2-7; a possible D gene is TRBD1 (6 bases). Deletions cut 4 bases from V and 3 bases from J, with 13 bases between. The CDR3 covers 14 residues. Germline V gene lookup returns CDR1 MDHEN and CDR2 SYDVKM. The whole variable domain, remainder taken from reference TRBV28 and TRBJ2-7, is DVKVTQSSRYLVKRTGEKVFLECVQDMDHENMFWYRQDPGLGLRLIYFSYDVKMKEKGDIPEGYSVSREKKERFSLILESASTNQTSMYLCASSSNGQFYEQYFGPGTRLTVT.